A single sample is the source of the 12 T cell receptor beta chains below, sequenced in a study of cytomegalovirus exposure and HLA in healthy donors. PCR amplification relied on 60 Vbeta primers (plus 13 Jbeta primers). TCRdb's copy holds only in-frame clones and misses some; the assay was immunoSEQ multiplex PCR. The sample lists 140,000 to 150,000 clones, roughly 80% occurring once. Sequencing was carried out using PBMCs. These receptors all come from a woman in her 40s in good health and CMV-seropositive.

This chain links TRBV9 with TRBJ1-1; D unresolved. This CDR3 comprises 13 residues. Germline V gene lookup returns CDR1 SGDLS and CDR2 YYNGEE. V lost 0 bases and J lost 10, with 13 bases in between. The CDR3 nucleotides read TGTGCCAGCAGCGTAGGGGCCGAGGGTCGAGCTTTCTTT. Its protein product is CASSVGAEGRAFF.

This clone was seen once. The chain is built from TRBV27 and TRBJ2-3; possible D gene TRBD1, 7 bases. CDR3 length equals 17 residues. The V and J ends lost 6 bases and 5 bases respectively, with 24 bases between them. Germline CDR1 and CDR2: MNHEY and SMNVEV (reference sequence). CDR3 protein: CASSPLIGTGEEDTQYF. The CDR3 nucleotides are TGTGCCAGCAGCCCATTAATAGGTACAGGGGAGGAAGATACGCAGTATTTT.

CDR3 bases: TGTGCCAGCTCACCCCCGGGACAGCTTTGGAACACCATATATTTT. Translated, it gives CASSPPGQLWNTIYF. The J gene is TRBJ1-3, the V gene TRBV18; TRBD1 matches at 7 bases. Germline loops: CDR1 KGHSH, CDR2 LQKENI. Trimming took 3 bases from V and 7 from J; bases not matched to a gene: 9. The CDR3 extends over 15 amino acids. Looking up the rest from reference TRBV18 and TRBJ1-3 gives the full variable domain: NAGVMQNPRHLVRRRGQEARLRCSPMKGHSHVYWYRQLPEEGLKFMVYLQKENIIDESGMPKERFSAEFPKEGPSILRIQQVVRGDSAAYFCASSPPGQLWNTIYFGEGSWLTVV.

This rearrangement joins TRBV10-3 to TRBJ2-1; tentatively, D is TRBD2 (6 bases). CDR3 length: 16 residues. Trimming removed 3 bases at V and 0 bases at J, with 12 bases between. Germline V gene sequence: CDR1 ENHRY, CDR2 SYGVKD. CDR3 protein: CAISEVGGGSYNEQFF. CDR3 DNA sequence: TGTGCCATCAGTGAAGTGGGGGGAGGCTCCTACAATGAGCAGTTCTTC.

This CDR3 reads CASSAFSSYEQYF. CDR3 DNA sequence: TGTGCCAGCAGCGCCTTCAGCTCCTACGAGCAGTACTTC. This chain connects TRBV7-2 to TRBJ2-7; D unclear. CDR1 and CDR2 (germline): SGHTA, FQGNSA. V was clipped by 5 bases and J by 0 bases, with 8 bases between them. The CDR3 has 13 amino acids.

This clone was observed a handful of times. This rearrangement joins TRBV7-8 to TRBJ2-7; D possibly corresponds to TRBD1 (5 bases). V gave up 1 base and J gave up 2 bases, with 12 bases separating them. Germline V gene lookup returns CDR1 SGHVS and CDR2 FQNEAQ. The CDR3 runs to 15 residues. CDR3 bases: TGTGCCAGCAGCTTAGAGACAGCTAAAACCTACGAGCAGTACTTC. This gives the protein CASSLETAKTYEQYF.

The chain has TRBV28 and TRBJ2-7, with D perhaps TRBD1 (7 bases). Germline V lookup: CDR1 MDHEN, CDR2 SYDVKM. This CDR3 has 16 amino acids. V was trimmed by 2 bases and J by 0 bases, leaving 14 bases between them. The CDR3 sequence: CASSLAGQPSSYEQYF. The CDR3 coding sequence is TGTGCCAGCAGTTTAGCGGGACAGCCGAGCTCCTACGAGCAGTACTTC.

The J gene is TRBJ1-1, the V gene TRBV11-2; 7 bases match TRBD1. V was clipped by 7 bases and J by 1 base; unmatched bases: 12. CDR3 length equals 16 residues. Germline V gene sequence: CDR1 SGHAT, CDR2 FQNNGV. The CDR3 loop reads CASISGAGGKNTEAFF. The CDR3 DNA sequence: TGTGCCAGCATCTCAGGGGCAGGGGGAAAGAACACTGAAGCTTTCTTT.

This chain uses TRBV11-2 with TRBJ1-6, with D possibly being TRBD1 (6 bases). The V and J ends lost 5 bases and 10 bases respectively, with 21 bases between them. The V gene's germline CDR1 is SGHAT and CDR2 FQNNGV. The CDR3 spans 16 residues. DNA for the CDR3: TGTGCCAGCAGCCCGAACCAGAGGGGGGGACGATCACCCCTCCACTTT. Protein sequence: CASSPNQRGGRSPLHF.

This chain joins TRBV10-1 and TRBJ2-2, with D possibly being TRBD1 (5 bases). This CDR3 comprises 13 residues. In germline, CDR1 is WNHNN, CDR2 SYGVQD (reference sequence). V was pared by 8 bases and J by 2 bases, with 9 bases between. This CDR3 is CASGDSNTGELFF. The CDR3 DNA follows: TGCGCCAGCGGCGACAGTAACACCGGGGAGCTGTTTTTT.

This CDR3 is CAISQDRENSPLHF. Here the CDR3 DNA reads TGTGCCATCAGTCAGGACAGGGAAAATTCACCCCTCCACTTT. The V gene is TRBV10-3, the J gene TRBJ1-6; 8 bases are shared with TRBD1. The CDR3 is 14 amino acids. With V trimmed by 5 bases and J by 7 bases, 4 bases remained unmatched. The germline V gene has CDR1 ENHRY and CDR2 SYGVKD.

The chain uses TRBV28 and TRBJ2-5; TRBD2 might be the D (5 bases). The DNA end lines up better with TRBJ2-7; the J call may be wrong. The V gene's germline CDR1 is MDHEN and CDR2 SYDVKM. There are 11 residues in the CDR3. Here the CDR3 reads CASSLDFEQYF. For the CDR3, the DNA is TGTGCCAGCAGTTTGGACTTCGAGCAGTACTTC.